The 24 T cell receptor beta chains below come from one sample, sequenced in a study of blood T cell repertoires in COVID-19. Some clones are missing from TCRdb's copy, which holds only in-frame ones; the method was immunoSEQ multiplex PCR. The top ten hold roughly 12% of the sample, which has 95,000 to 150,000 clones, approximately 80% seen once. Sample: peripheral blood. Source of these receptors: a man aged 60 to 69 with acute or convalescent COVID-19.

The V gene is TRBV29-1, the J gene TRBJ1-2, with 8 bases fitting TRBD1. Germline loops: CDR1 SQVTM, CDR2 ANQGSEA. Trimming took 4 bases from V and 2 from J; bases not matched to a gene: 3. The CDR3 is 13 residues long. CDR3 bases: TGCAGCGTTGGGGCAGGGGGCAACTATGGCTACACCTTC. Protein sequence: CSVGAGGNYGYTF.

This chain joins TRBV4-2 and TRBJ1-1; tentative D call: TRBD1 (6 bases). The V end lost 1 base, the J end lost 6 bases, and 12 bases lay between the germline ends. Germline-derived CDR1 and CDR2 are LGHNA and YNFKEQ. CDR3 length equals 14 residues. CDR3 protein: CASSQGQVQAEAFF. In DNA form, the CDR3 reads TGTGCCAGCAGCCAAGGACAGGTTCAAGCTGAAGCTTTCTTT.

The sample holds one count of this clone. The chain joins TRBV7-4 to TRBJ1-3; D is perhaps TRBD1 (5 bases). The V gene's germline CDR1 is SGHVT and CDR2 SQSDAQ. Trimming removed 7 bases at V and 0 bases at J, with 16 bases between. This CDR3 is 16 amino acids long. CDR3 sequence: CASKRPPTDSGNTIYF. The DNA of the CDR3 is TGTGCCAGCAAGAGGCCCCCGACAGACTCTGGAAACACCATATATTTT.

The V gene is TRBV28, the J gene TRBJ2-5; weak D call: TRBD2 (5 bases). In germline, CDR1 is MDHEN, CDR2 SYDVKM. This CDR3 has 16 amino acids. Trimming left V 7 bases short and J 10 bases short, with 28 bases between. CDR3: CASTPAGSGPGAIQYF. The CDR3 nucleotides are TGTGCCAGCACCCCGGCGGGCTCGGGCCCGGGCGCGATCCAGTACTTC.

Here the CDR3 reads CASSQDPYTGGSYEQYF. The CDR3 coding sequence is TGTGCCAGCAGCCAAGATCCATATACAGGGGGCAGCTACGAGCAGTACTTC. The chain is built from TRBV14 and TRBJ2-7, with 9 positions matching TRBD1. The CDR3 sequence is 17 residues long. V gave up 0 bases and J gave up 3 bases; unmatched junction bases: 9. The V gene's germline CDR1 is SGHDN and CDR2 FVKESK. The variable domain in full, with the rest retrieved from reference TRBV14 and TRBJ2-7, is EAGVTQFPSHSVIEKGQTVTLRCDPISGHDNLYWYRRVMGKEIKFLLHFVKESKQDESGMPNNRFLAERTGGTYSTLKVQPAELEDSGVYFCASSQDPYTGGSYEQYFGPGTRLTVT.

The chain carries TRBV6-1 and TRBJ2-1, with TRBD2 matching over 7 bases. The CDR3 runs to 16 residues. Germline assignment: CDR1 MNHNS and CDR2 SASEGT. With V trimmed by 0 bases and J by 0 bases, 2 bases remained unmatched. CDR3 sequence reads: CASSEARGSSYNEQFF. The CDR3 nucleotides are TGTGCCAGCAGTGAAGCACGCGGGAGCTCCTACAATGAGCAGTTCTTC.

The V and J genes are TRBV5-1 and TRBJ1-2; 7 bases agree with TRBD1. With V trimmed by 4 bases and J by 8 bases, 20 bases remained unmatched. CDR1 is SGHRS, CDR2 YFSETQ, per germline. CDR3 size: 17 residues. The CDR3 DNA is TGCGCCAGCAGCCCGGGATGGGACAGACTAAACTCGGCGGGCTACACCTTC. Protein: CASSPGWDRLNSAGYTF.

The chain recombines TRBV18 with TRBJ2-2; no firm D call. CDR1 is KGHSH and CDR2 is LQKENI in the germline V gene. This CDR3 is built from 15 residues. V shed 3 bases and J shed 3 bases, with 11 bases lying between them. CDR3: CASSPATPYTGELFF. The CDR3, as DNA: TGTGCCAGCTCACCGGCAACACCATACACCGGGGAGCTGTTTTTT.

This clone was found a few times. CDR3 loop: CASMSGRSTGELFF. In nucleotides, the CDR3 is TGTGCCAGTATGAGCGGGAGGTCGACCGGGGAGCTGTTTTTT. The chain employs TRBV19 and TRBJ2-2, with TRBD2 matching 9 bases. The CDR3 runs to 14 residues. V was clipped by 7 bases and J by 5 bases; unmatched bases: 5. Germline assignment: CDR1 LNHDA and CDR2 SQIVND (reference sequence).

This rearrangement joins TRBV5-1 to TRBJ1-1; D unresolved. Germline CDR1 is SGHRS and CDR2 is YFSETQ. CDR3 length equals 14 residues. V lost 1 base, J lost 4 bases, and 11 bases lay in between. CDR3 bases: TGCGCCAGCAGCTTGCGGGGTTTGGTCACTGAAGCTTTCTTT. Translation gives CASSLRGLVTEAFF.

The rearrangement uses TRBV6-1 and TRBJ1-4; no firm D call. Germline loops: CDR1 MNHNS, CDR2 SASEGT. Trimming took 4 bases from V and 11 from J, leaving 23 bases between them. The CDR3 length is 16 residues. DNA for the CDR3: TGTGCCAGCAGTGCTCTCAGACTCGGACTGCCTGCGAAACTGTTTTTT. Protein product: CASSALRLGLPAKLFF.

The chain couples TRBV5-8 to TRBJ2-3; 12 bases are shared with TRBD2. V was pared by 4 bases and J by 4 bases, with 4 bases of the junction left unmatched. This CDR3 is 15 amino acids long. Looked up from germline, CDR1 is SGHTS and CDR2 is YDEGEE. CDR3: CASSAGLAGPDTQYF. The CDR3 bases are TGTGCCAGCAGCGCAGGACTAGCGGGACCAGATACGCAGTATTTT. The full variable domain, with the rest looked up from reference TRBV5-8 and TRBJ2-3, is EAGVTQSPTHLIKTRGQQATLRCSPISGHTSVYWYQQALGLGLQFLLWYDEGEERNRGNFPPRFSGRQFPNYSSELNVNALELEDSALYLCASSAGLAGPDTQYFGPGTRLTVL.

The gene calls are TRBV3-1 (or the pseudogene TRBV3-2) and TRBJ2-1, with a tentative D call TRBD2 (6 bases). Per the germline V gene, CDR1 is LGHDT and CDR2 is YNNKEL (reference sequence). With 4 bases removed from V and 2 bases from J, the gap between germline ends came to 12 bases. The CDR3 runs to 15 residues. For the CDR3, the DNA is TGTGCCAGCAGCCCCGGACTATCAACCTACAATGAGCAGTTCTTC. Protein: CASSPGLSTYNEQFF.

CDR3 sequence: CASTRGGPNTEAFF. For the CDR3, the DNA is TGCGCCAGCACACGGGGGGGGCCGAACACTGAAGCTTTCTTT. The V call is TRBV5-1, the J call TRBJ1-1; tentative D call: TRBD1 (6 bases). Germline V lookup: CDR1 SGHRS, CDR2 YFSETQ. The ends were cut back, 6 bases at V and 1 base at J, with 13 bases in the middle. The CDR3 consists of 14 residues. The entire variable domain, with the rest obtained from reference TRBV5-1 and TRBJ1-1, is as follows: KAGVTQTPRYLIKTRGQQVTLSCSPISGHRSVSWYQQTPGQGLQFLFEYFSETQRNKGNFPGRFSGRQFSNSRSEMNVSTLELGDSALYLCASTRGGPNTEAFFGQGTRLTVV.

This chain joins TRBV19 and TRBJ1-2; tentatively, D is TRBD1 (6 bases). V lost 8 bases and J lost 6, with 19 bases in between. CDR3 length equals 14 residues. Germline CDR1 reads LNHDA; CDR2 reads SQIVND (reference sequence). Written as DNA, the CDR3 is TGTGCCAGTTCCCCCACCGGGACAACTAATGGCTACACCTTC. This codes for CASSPTGTTNGYTF.

V is TRBV20-1 and J is TRBJ1-2; no firm D call. Germline lookup yields CDR1 DFQATT and CDR2 SNEGSKA (reference sequence). The CDR3 runs to 11 residues. The V end lost 1 base, the J end lost 3 bases, and 3 bases lay between the germline ends. The CDR3 DNA follows: TGCAGTGCTAGAGCCTACTATGGCTACACCTTC. This encodes CSARAYYGYTF.

The chain recombines TRBV4-1 with TRBJ1-4, with D hard to call. Trimming removed 4 bases from V and 3 bases from J, with 12 bases in between. CDR1 MGHRA and CDR2 YSYEKL come from the germline V gene. The CDR3 contains 15 residues. The CDR3 loop is CASSPEGVPNEKLFF. CDR3 nucleotides: TGCGCCAGCAGCCCCGAGGGAGTCCCTAATGAAAAACTGTTTTTT.

This sequence joins TRBV7-8 and TRBJ2-3, with unresolved D. CDR1 and CDR2 from the germline V gene are SGHVS and FQNEAQ. The CDR3 spans 14 residues. V gave up 2 bases and J gave up 2 bases, with 8 bases separating them. The CDR3 reads CASSLSSTTDTQYF. The CDR3 coding sequence is TGTGCCAGCAGCTTAAGTTCTACCACAGATACGCAGTATTTT.

V gene TRBV28 combines with J gene TRBJ1-4; 8 bases are a match to TRBD1. After removal of 4 bases from V and 5 bases from J, the junction contained 6 bases not matched to a gene. The CDR3 is 15 amino acids. Per the germline V gene, CDR1 is MDHEN and CDR2 is SYDVKM. The DNA of the CDR3 is TGTGCCAGCAGTTCCCGACAGGGGCAAAATGAAAAACTGTTTTTT. This sequence encodes CASSSRQGQNEKLFF. The full variable domain, in which reference TRBV28 and TRBJ1-4 provide the parts outside the CDR3, is DVKVTQSSRYLVKRTGEKVFLECVQDMDHENMFWYRQDPGLGLRLIYFSYDVKMKEKGDIPEGYSVSREKKERFSLILESASTNQTSMYLCASSSRQGQNEKLFFGSGTQLSVL.

The DNA of the CDR3 is TGTGCCACCAGGGGCCCCTGGGACACTGAAGCTTTCTTT. Translation: CATRGPWDTEAFF. The chain joins TRBV24-1 to TRBJ1-1; D uncertain. The CDR3 contains 13 residues. Germline values: CDR1 KGHDR, CDR2 SFDVKD. Trimming took 7 bases from V and 3 from J, leaving 11 bases between them.

The chain uses TRBV3-1 (or the pseudogene TRBV3-2) and TRBJ2-1; TRBD2 agrees at 12 bases. The junction had 7 bases not matched to a gene; V was cut back by 4 bases and J by 6 bases. The CDR3 extends over 16 amino acids. In germline, CDR1 is LGHDT, CDR2 YNNKEL (reference sequence). CDR3 protein: CASSPSGLAGTNEQFF. DNA of the CDR3: TGTGCCAGCAGCCCCTCGGGACTAGCGGGTACCAATGAGCAGTTCTTC.

This clone was detected only once. The J gene is TRBJ2-7, the V gene TRBV5-1, with unresolved D. CDR3 length equals 14 residues. In germline, CDR1 is SGHRS, CDR2 YFSETQ. V was clipped by 0 bases and J by 2 bases, with 9 bases between them. Here the CDR3 reads CASSLDFEAYEQYF. Written as DNA, the CDR3 is TGCGCCAGCAGCTTGGACTTTGAAGCCTACGAGCAGTACTTC.

The V gene is TRBV28, the J gene TRBJ1-2; D might be TRBD1 (6 bases). Germline CDR1 reads MDHEN; CDR2 reads SYDVKM. CDR3 length: 12 amino acids. The V and J ends lost 11 bases and 6 bases respectively, with 16 bases between them. In nucleotides, the CDR3 is TGTGCCGTAAGGGACAAGGGGGATGGCTACACCTTC. It yields the protein CAVRDKGDGYTF.

The chain carries TRBV24-1 and TRBJ2-3, with D maybe TRBD1 (6 bases). Per germline, CDR1 KGHDR and CDR2 SFDVKD. Trimming took 4 bases from V and 5 from J, leaving 15 bases between them. CDR3 length: 15 amino acids. The CDR3 DNA is TGTGCCACCAGTGAACCCGGCAGGGGTAAAGATACGCAGTATTTT. Encoded protein: CATSEPGRGKDTQYF.